Listed below are T cell receptor beta chains from one sample, sequenced in a study of blood T cell repertoires in COVID-19. The repertoire was sequenced with immunoSEQ multiplex PCR; TCRdb's copy has only in-frame clones and lacks some. The profile shows some 98,000 clones, 80% of them singletons. Sequencing was done on a sample of peripheral blood. Source of these receptors: a human donor in a cohort sampled during active COVID-19. Each CDR3 is given with its conserved first and last residue. D genes are given only for firm matches. Expanded clones are given a class, and other clones once, few, many or no size at all.

clone_size | j_call | d_call | v_call | cdr3_aa | cdr3_nt
NA | TRBJ1-2 | TRBD1 | TRBV30 | CAWVTGSLDGYTF | TGTGCCTGGGTGACAGGGAGTTTAGATGGCTACACCTTC
NA | TRBJ1-1 | TRBD1 | TRBV28 | CASSSDTGTGSKEGFF | TGTGCCAGCAGTTCCGATACCGGGACAGGGAGTAAGGAGGGTTTCTTT
NA | TRBJ2-3 | NA | TRBV19 | CASSLTLAGLGTDTQYF | TGTGCCAGTAGTCTCACCTTAGCTGGCTTGGGCACAGATACGCAGTATTTT
NA | TRBJ1-2 | NA | TRBV5-1 | CASSLEGSRGYTF | TGCGCCAGCAGCTTGGAAGGATCGCGGGGCTACACCTTC
NA | TRBJ1-4 | NA | TRBV6-4 | CASSRSGGSNEKLFF | TGTGCCAGCAGTAGATCCGGGGGTTCTAATGAAAAACTGTTTTTT
few | TRBJ2-7 | TRBD1 | TRBV28 | CASSSGTGFYEQYF | TGTGCCAGCAGTTCCGGGACAGGGTTCTACGAGCAGTACTTC
NA | TRBJ1-1 | TRBD1 | TRBV2 | CASSEARQGEAFF | TGTGCCAGCAGTGAAGCTCGACAGGGGGAAGCTTTCTTT
once | TRBJ1-6 | TRBD1 | TRBV7-2 | CASSIQGAGSPLHF | TGTGCCAGCAGTATACAGGGGGCTGGGTCACCCCTCCACTTT
NA | TRBJ2-7 | TRBD2 | TRBV5-6 | CASSRGLGPSYEQYF | TGTGCCAGCAGCCGGGGACTAGGGCCTTCCTACGAGCAGTACTTC
NA | TRBJ1-1 | TRBD1 | TRBV12-3/TRBV12-4 | CASSSAGGAEAFF | TGTGCCAGCAGTTCCGCAGGGGGAGCTGAAGCTTTCTTT
NA | TRBJ1-5 | TRBD1 | TRBV19 | CASSIGQGAAHQPQHF | TGTGCCAGTAGTATAGGTCAGGGGGCTGCGCATCAGCCCCAGCATTTT
NA | TRBJ2-7 | TRBD2 | TRBV4-1 | CASSERLAASYEQYF | TGCGCCAGCAGCGAGAGACTAGCGGCTTCCTACGAGCAGTACTTC
NA | TRBJ1-3 | NA | TRBV6-5 | CASMAGSGNTIYF | TGTGCCAGCATGGCAGGATCTGGAAACACCATATATTTT
NA | TRBJ2-7 | NA | TRBV18 | CASSQSGASEQYF | TGTGCCAGCTCACAATCAGGGGCGAGCGAGCAGTACTTC
NA | TRBJ1-2 | NA | TRBV6-5 | CASIPTWSYGYTF | TGTGCCAGCATTCCGACTTGGAGCTATGGCTACACCTTC
NA | TRBJ1-4 | TRBD1 | TRBV7-9 | CASSFGGGENEKLFF | TGTGCCAGCAGCTTCGGAGGGGGCGAAAATGAAAAACTGTTTTTT
NA | TRBJ2-1 | TRBD2 | TRBV15 | CATSREGLAGNEQFF | TGTGCCACCAGCAGAGAGGGACTAGCGGGGAATGAGCAGTTCTTC
NA | TRBJ1-1 | NA | TRBV12-3/TRBV12-4 | CASKQGLNTEAFF | TGTGCCAGCAAGCAGGGGTTGAACACTGAAGCTTTCTTT
NA | TRBJ1-2 | NA | TRBV5-6 | CASSYRANYGYTF | TGTGCCAGCAGCTACAGGGCCAACTATGGCTACACCTTC
NA | TRBJ2-1 | NA | TRBV27 | CASSLGRPYNEQFF | TGTGCCAGCAGTTTAGGGCGACCCTACAATGAGCAGTTCTTC
NA | TRBJ2-7 | NA | TRBV7-9 | CASSFGAGEYEQYF | TGTGCCAGCAGCTTCGGGGCAGGGGAATACGAGCAGTACTTC
NA | TRBJ2-7 | NA | TRBV7-2 | CASSFGTLYEQYF | TGTGCCAGCAGCTTTGGGACTCTCTACGAGCAGTACTTC
NA | TRBJ1-1 | TRBD1 | TRBV18 | CASSPQGQGGNTEAFF | TGTGCCAGCTCACCCCAGGGACAGGGAGGGAACACTGAAGCTTTCTTT
NA | TRBJ2-3 | TRBD2 | TRBV9 | CASSATAGLAVGDTQYF | TGTGCCAGCAGCGCGACCGCAGGTCTAGCGGTGGGAGATACGCAGTATTTT
NA | TRBJ2-1 | NA | TRBV10-3 | CATLSWPDYNEQFF | TGTGCCACCCTCTCTTGGCCCGATTACAATGAGCAGTTCTTC
NA | TRBJ2-1 | NA | TRBV7-2 | CASSLGREYNEQFF | TGTGCCAGCAGCTTAGGCCGGGAGTACAATGAGCAGTTCTTC
NA | TRBJ2-3 | TRBD2 | TRBV5-1 | CASSLEGGSGTDTQYF | TGCGCCAGCAGCTTGGAAGGCGGGAGCGGAACAGATACGCAGTATTTT
NA | TRBJ2-3 | TRBD1 | TRBV24-1 | CATSDPTSPTGGRDTQYF | TGTGCCACCAGTGATCCGACCTCTCCGACAGGGGGAAGGGATACGCAGTATTTT
NA | TRBJ2-3 | TRBD1 | TRBV5-8 | CASSLGTGFFGDTQYF | TGTGCCAGCAGCTTGGGGACAGGATTCTTTGGGGATACGCAGTATTTT